Below are 2 T cell receptor beta chains sequenced from a single sample in a study of radiotherapy plus CTLA-4 blockade in lung cancer. Using immunoSEQ multiplex PCR, the repertoire was profiled, and TCRdb retains in-frame clones only, with some absent. The data contain 62,000 or so clones, 70% to 85% of them singletons. The specimen comprised peripheral blood, sampled from a patient treated with radiotherapy plus ipilimumab. Receptor source: a human donor with non-small cell lung cancer who had a complete response to radiotherapy plus ipilimumab.

The rearrangement joins TRBV10-3 to TRBJ2-6; D is perhaps TRBD1 or TRBD2 (5 bases each). Germline assignment: CDR1 ENHRY and CDR2 SYGVKD. V lost 10 bases and J lost 4, with 14 bases in between. The CDR3 runs 14 residues. The CDR3 DNA follows: TGTGCCACGAACGGGGCGGAAGGGGCCAACGTCCTGACTTTC. This gives the protein CATNGAEGANVLTF.

The V and J genes are TRBV5-4 and TRBJ1-1; the D is unclear. Trimming removed 0 bases from V and 1 base from J, with 7 bases in between. From germline, CDR1 is SGHNT and CDR2 YYREEE (reference sequence). This CDR3 is built from 14 residues. The CDR3 nucleotides are TGTGCCAGCAGCTTGGCCCCGAAGAACACTGAAGCTTTCTTT. This sequence encodes CASSLAPKNTEAFF.